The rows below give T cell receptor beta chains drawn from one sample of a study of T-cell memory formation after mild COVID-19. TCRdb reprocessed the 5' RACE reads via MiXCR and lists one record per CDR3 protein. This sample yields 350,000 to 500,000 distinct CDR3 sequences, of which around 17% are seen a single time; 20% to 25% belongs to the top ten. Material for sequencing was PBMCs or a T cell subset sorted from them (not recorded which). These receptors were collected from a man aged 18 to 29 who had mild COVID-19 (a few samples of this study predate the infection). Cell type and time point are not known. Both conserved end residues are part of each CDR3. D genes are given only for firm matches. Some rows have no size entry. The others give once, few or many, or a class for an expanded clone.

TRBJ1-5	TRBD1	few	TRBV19	CASSSGQAYQPQHF	TGTGCCAGTAGCTCGGGACAGGCTTATCAGCCCCAGCATTTT
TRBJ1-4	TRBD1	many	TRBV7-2	CASSRDTRTGQKELFF	TGTGCCAGCTCCCGGGACACCCGAACGGGACAGAAGGAACTGTTTTTT
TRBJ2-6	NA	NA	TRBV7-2	CASSLDSTGANVLTF	TGTGCCAGCAGCTTGGACAGTACTGGGGCCAACGTCCTGACTTTC
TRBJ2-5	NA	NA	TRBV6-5	CASRYGGLGLRETQYF	TGTGCCAGCAGATACGGGGGTTTGGGGCTGAGGGAGACCCAGTACTTC
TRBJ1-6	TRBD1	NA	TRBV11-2	CASSPRLTGGNMSLHF	TGTGCCAGCAGCCCCCGCCTGACAGGGGGTAATATGTCCCTCCACTTT
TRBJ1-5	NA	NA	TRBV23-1	CASSQSPQHF	TGCGCCAGCAGTCAGTCGCCCCAGCATTTT
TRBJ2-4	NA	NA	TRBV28	CASSLWGATNIQYF	TGTGCCAGCAGTTTGTGGGGGGCGACCAACATTCAGTACTTC
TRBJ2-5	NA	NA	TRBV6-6	CASSYSIGVETQYF	TGTGCCAGCAGTTACTCGATCGGAGTAGAGACCCAGTACTTC
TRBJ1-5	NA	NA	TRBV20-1	CSASGVNQPQHF	TGCAGTGCTAGCGGGGTTAATCAGCCCCAGCATTTT
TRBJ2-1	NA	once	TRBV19	CDSSLSTSSYNEQFF	TGTGACAGTAGTCTCTCTACAAGCTCCTACAATGAGCAGTTCTTC
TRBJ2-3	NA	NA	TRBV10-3	CAIRGGSTDTQYF	TGTGCCATCAGAGGTGGTAGCACAGATACGCAGTATTTT
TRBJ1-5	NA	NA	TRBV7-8	CASSLEFGFSNQPQHF	TGTGCCAGCAGCTTAGAGTTCGGCTTTAGCAATCAGCCCCAGCATTTT
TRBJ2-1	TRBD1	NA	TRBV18	CASSVTGDNEQFF	TGTGCCAGCTCAGTGACAGGGGACAATGAGCAGTTCTTC
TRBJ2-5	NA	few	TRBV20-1	CSAREPQLETQYF	TGCAGTGCTAGAGAACCACAGTTAGAGACCCAGTACTTC
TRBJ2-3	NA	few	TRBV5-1	CASRGPGGTDTQYF	TGCGCCAGCAGAGGCCCAGGGGGCACAGATACGCAGTATTTT
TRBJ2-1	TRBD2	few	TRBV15	CATSETGRGVYNEQFF	TGTGCCACCAGCGAGACGGGACGGGGGGTATACAATGAGCAGTTCTTC
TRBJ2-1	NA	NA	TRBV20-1	CSARGSPDYNEQFF	TGCAGTGCTAGAGGTAGTCCGGACTACAATGAGCAGTTCTTC
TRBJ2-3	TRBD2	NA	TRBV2	CASSLSGPRTDTQYF	TGTGCCAGCAGCCTTAGCGGGCCACGCACAGATACGCAGTATTTT
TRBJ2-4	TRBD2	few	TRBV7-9	CASSLRLAGENIQYF	TGTGCCAGCAGCCTCAGACTAGCGGGGGAAAACATTCAGTACTTC
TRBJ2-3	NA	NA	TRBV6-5	CASSRTSRGLNTQYF	TGTGCCAGCAGCCGGACTAGCAGGGGGCTAAATACGCAGTATTTT
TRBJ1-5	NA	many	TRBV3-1	CASSQGPNQPQHF	TGTGCCAGCAGCCAAGGCCCCAATCAGCCCCAGCATTTT
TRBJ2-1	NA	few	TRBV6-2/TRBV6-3	CASSSEVLAGYDEQFF	TGTGCCAGCAGTTCCGAGGTCTTGGCAGGGTACGATGAGCAGTTCTTC
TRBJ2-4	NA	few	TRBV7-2	CASSLARGAKNIQYF	TGTGCCAGCAGCTTAGCGAGGGGTGCCAAAAACATTCAGTACTTC
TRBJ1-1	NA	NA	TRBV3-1	CASSQDWSEAFF	TGTGCCAGCAGCCAAGATTGGAGTGAAGCTTTCTTT
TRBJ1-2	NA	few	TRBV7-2	CASSIGQFYGYTF	TGTGCCAGCAGCATCGGACAGTTTTATGGCTACACCTTC
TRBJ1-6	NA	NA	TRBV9	CASSADGNSPLHF	TGTGCCAGCAGCGCGGACGGGAATTCACCCCTCCACTTT
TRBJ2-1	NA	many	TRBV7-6	CASSLEGGSSYNEQFF	TGTGCCAGCAGCTTAGAGGGGGGTAGCTCCTACAATGAGCAGTTCTTC
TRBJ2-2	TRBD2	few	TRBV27	CASSLPGLADTGELFF	TGTGCCAGCAGTTTACCCGGACTAGCGGACACCGGGGAGCTGTTTTTT
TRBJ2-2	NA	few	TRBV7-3	CASSSQHAGELFF	TGTGCCAGCAGCTCACAGCACGCCGGTGAGCTGTTTTTT
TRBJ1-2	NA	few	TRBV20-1	CSVEHIYGYTF	TGCAGTGTCGAACACATCTATGGCTACACCTTC
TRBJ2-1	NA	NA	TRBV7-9	CASSLGGGRRDEQFF	TGTGCCAGCAGCTTGGGAGGAGGGAGGCGGGATGAGCAGTTCTTC